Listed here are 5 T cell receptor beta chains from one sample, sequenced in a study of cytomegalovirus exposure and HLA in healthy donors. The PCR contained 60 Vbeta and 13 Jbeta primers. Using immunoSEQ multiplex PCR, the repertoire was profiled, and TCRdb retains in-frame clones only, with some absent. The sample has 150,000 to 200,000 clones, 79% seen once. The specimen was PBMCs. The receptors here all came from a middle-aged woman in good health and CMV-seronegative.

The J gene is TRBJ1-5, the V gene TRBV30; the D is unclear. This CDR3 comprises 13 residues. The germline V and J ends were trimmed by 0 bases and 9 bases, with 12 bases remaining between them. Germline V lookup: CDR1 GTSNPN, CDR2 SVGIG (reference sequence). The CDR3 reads CAWSVRGMMPQHF. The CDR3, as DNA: TGTGCCTGGAGTGTACGGGGTATGATGCCCCAGCATTTT.

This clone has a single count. The CDR3 protein is CASSNRAKGTDTQYF. CDR3 sequence (DNA): TGTGCCAGCAGTAACAGGGCCAAAGGCACAGATACGCAGTATTTT. The rearrangement joins TRBV6-5 to TRBJ2-3, with a tentative D call TRBD1 (6 bases). The CDR3 has 15 residues. Trimming took 5 bases from V and 1 from J, leaving 13 bases between them. From germline, CDR1 is MNHEY and CDR2 SVGAGI.

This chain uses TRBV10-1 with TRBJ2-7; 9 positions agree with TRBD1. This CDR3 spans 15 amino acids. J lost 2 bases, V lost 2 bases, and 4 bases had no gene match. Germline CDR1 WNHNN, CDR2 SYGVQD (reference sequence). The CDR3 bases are TGCGCCAGCAGTGAGGAGGGACAGGGAGCCTACGAGCAGTACTTC. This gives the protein CASSEEGQGAYEQYF.

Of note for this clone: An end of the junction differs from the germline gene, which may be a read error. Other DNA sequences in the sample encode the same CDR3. This CDR3 is CASRYRGHDTEAFF. The CDR3 coding sequence is TGTGCCAGCAGATACAGGGGGCATGACACTGAGGCTTTCTTT. V usage is TRBV2 and J usage is TRBJ1-1; TRBD1 matches at 9 bases. CDR1 and CDR2 (germline): SNHLY, FYNNEI. The CDR3 contains 14 residues.

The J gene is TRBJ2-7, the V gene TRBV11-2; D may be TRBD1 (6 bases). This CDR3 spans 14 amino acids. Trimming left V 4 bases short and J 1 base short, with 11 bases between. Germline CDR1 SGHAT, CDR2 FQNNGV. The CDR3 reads CASSYRDLSYEQYF. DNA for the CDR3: TGTGCCAGCAGCTACAGGGATTTGTCCTACGAGCAGTACTTC.